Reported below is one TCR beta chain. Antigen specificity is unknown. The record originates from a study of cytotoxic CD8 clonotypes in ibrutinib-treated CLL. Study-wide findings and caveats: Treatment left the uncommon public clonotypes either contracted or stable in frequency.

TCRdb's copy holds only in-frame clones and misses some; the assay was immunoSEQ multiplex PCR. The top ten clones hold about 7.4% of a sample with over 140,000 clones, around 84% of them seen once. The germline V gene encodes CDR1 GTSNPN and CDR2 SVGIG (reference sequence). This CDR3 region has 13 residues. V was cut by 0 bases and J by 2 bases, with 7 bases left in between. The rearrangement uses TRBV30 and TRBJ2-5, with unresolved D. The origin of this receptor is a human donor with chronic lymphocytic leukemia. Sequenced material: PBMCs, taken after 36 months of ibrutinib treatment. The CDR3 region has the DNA TGTGCCTGGAGTGTACGACTTCAAGAGACCCAGTACTTC. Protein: CAWSVRLQETQYF. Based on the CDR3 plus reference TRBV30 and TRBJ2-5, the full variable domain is SQTIHQWPATLVQPVGSPLSLECTVEGTSNPNLYWYRQAAGRGLQLLFYSVGIGQISSEVPQNLSASRPQDRQFILSSKKLLLSDSGFYLCAWSVRLQETQYFGPGTRLLVL.